This T cell receptor (beta chain) is from a study of blood T cell repertoires in COVID-19. There are 18 residues in the CDR3. Unmatched junction bases numbered 4, after V lost 4 bases and J lost 1 base. The germline CDR1 and CDR2 sequences are LGHDT and YNNKEL (reference sequence). Generated by immunoSEQ multiplex PCR, the TCRdb table keeps only in-frame clones and is missing some. The repertoire holds a few hundred thousand clones, with around 80% as singletons. The sequenced sample consisted of PBMCs or T cells enriched from blood (not recorded which). The TCR was taken from a middle-aged woman with acute COVID-19. The gene calls are TRBV3-1 (or the pseudogene TRBV3-2) and TRBJ2-2, with TRBD2 identical over 15 bases. CDR3 DNA sequence: TGTGCCAGCAGCCCGGGGACTAGCGGGGGGATGAACACCGGGGAGCTGTTTTTT. It is translated as CASSPGTSGGMNTGELFF.